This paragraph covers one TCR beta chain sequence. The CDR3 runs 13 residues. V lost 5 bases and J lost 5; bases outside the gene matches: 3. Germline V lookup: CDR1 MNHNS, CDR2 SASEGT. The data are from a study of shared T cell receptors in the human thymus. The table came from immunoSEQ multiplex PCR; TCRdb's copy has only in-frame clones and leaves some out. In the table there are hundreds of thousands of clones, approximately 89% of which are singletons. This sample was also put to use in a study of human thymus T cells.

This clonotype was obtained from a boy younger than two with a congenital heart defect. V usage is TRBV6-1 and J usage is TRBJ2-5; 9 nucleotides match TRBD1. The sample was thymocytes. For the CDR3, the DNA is TGTGCCAGCAGTCACAGGGGGCAGGAGACCCAGTACTTC. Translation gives CASSHRGQETQYF.